This entry describes one T cell receptor beta chain. Participants reported their clinical history, and cohort assignment relied on those reports. This sample is part of a study of blood T cell repertoires in COVID-19. Study information: The United States, Italy and Spain were the sources of the acute and convalescent COVID-19 samples. PBMCs, B-cell-depleted T cells, or T cells provided the cDNA or gDNA that made up the material.

In the authors' methods: Scientists estimated how many nucleated cells there were by amplifying reference gene primers. The protocol was immunoSEQ multiplex PCR, while the TCRdb copy is restricted to in-frame clones and leaves out a portion. V, J and clone size were drawn from that table, and D and trimming were deduced from the DNA. The profile covers about 160,000 clones, with approximately 84% appearing a single time and around 6% taken by the ten largest. CDR3 length equals 13 residues. The ends lost 6 bases at V and 1 base at J; junction bases unmatched: 2. Germline V gene sequence: CDR1 MRHNA, CDR2 SNTAGT.

The rearrangement uses TRBV6-4 and TRBJ1-1; 7 bases match TRBD1. The sequenced sample consisted of PBMCs or T cells enriched from blood (not recorded which). The origin of this receptor is a woman aged 40 to 49 with acute COVID-19. This CDR3 is CASRGTENTEAFF. CDR3 coding DNA: TGTGCCAGCAGAGGGACAGAGAACACTGAAGCTTTCTTT.